One and the same sample provided the 10 T cell receptor beta chains below, sequenced in a study of blood T cell repertoires in COVID-19 (dated by TCRdb to the early 2020s). The library was produced with the immunoSEQ multiplex PCR assay. Imported from immuneACCESS, the table was reduced by TCRdb to in-frame sequences with V and J called. These copies leave out some clones; in studies compared against another copy, an unresolved V gene accounts for under half, and the cause of the remainder is not known. Counted in this sample were more than 50,000 clones; 74% of them appeared once. Under 30% of the sample belongs to the ten largest clones. The source material was peripheral blood. These receptors were obtained from a woman older than 75 with acute or convalescent COVID-19.

The rearrangement links TRBV19 to TRBJ1-1; the D is unclear. CDR1 and CDR2 from the germline V gene are LNHDA and SQIVND (reference sequence). The CDR3 is 13 amino acids. The ends were cut back, 5 bases at V and 3 bases at J, with 10 bases in the middle. In DNA, the CDR3 is TGTGCCAGTAGTGGCCACCGGGACACTGAAGCTTTCTTT. Translated: CASSGHRDTEAFF.

About this clone: Other nucleotide sequences from this sample produce the same CDR3. The chain combines TRBV24-1 with TRBJ2-7; 11 nucleotides match TRBD2. Germline CDR1 is KGHDR and CDR2 is SFDVKD. The CDR3 contains 14 residues. With V trimmed by 6 bases and J by 3 bases, 3 bases remained unmatched. CDR3 loop: CATSTGTSGYEQYF. The CDR3 region has the DNA TGTGCCACCAGTACCGGGACTAGCGGCTACGAGCAGTACTTC.

The CDR3 region has the DNA TGTGCCAGCAGCTTGGCGTCAGAAAGCAATCAGCCCCAGCATTTT. This encodes CASSLASESNQPQHF. The rearrangement links TRBV5-5 to TRBJ1-5; D gene unclear. The V end lost 0 bases, the J end lost 1 base, and 8 bases lay between the germline ends. CDR1 is SGHKS, CDR2 YYEKEE, per germline (reference sequence). The length of the CDR3 is 15 residues. Filled out from reference TRBV5-5 and TRBJ1-5, the complete variable domain reads DAGVTQSPTHLIKTRGQQVTLRCSPISGHKSVSWYQQVLGQGPQFIFQYYEKEERGRGNFPDRFSARQFPNYSSELNVNALLLGDSALYLCASSLASESNQPQHFGDGTRLSIL.

The rearrangement uses TRBV30 and TRBJ1-5; possible D gene TRBD1, 5 bases. V shed 2 bases and J shed 5 bases, with 13 bases lying between them. The germline CDR1 and CDR2 sequences are GTSNPN and SVGIG (reference sequence). This CDR3 spans 14 amino acids. In nucleotides, the CDR3 is TGTGCCTGGAGTCAAGGAGGGGTCGATCAGCCCCAGCATTTT. This encodes CAWSQGGVDQPQHF.

CDR3 sequence (DNA): TGTGCCAGCTCACCCCAACGGTACCAAGAGACCCAGTACTTC. This gives the protein CASSPQRYQETQYF. The chain couples TRBV18 to TRBJ2-5; no definite D call. Germline CDR1 is KGHSH and CDR2 is LQKENI. There are 14 residues in the CDR3. Between the trimmed V and J ends, which lost 3 bases and 0 bases, there was a span of 8 bases.

The V call is TRBV19, the J call TRBJ2-2, with D perhaps TRBD1 (6 bases). Trimming removed 6 bases from V and 2 bases from J, with 10 bases in between. Germline CDR1 LNHDA, CDR2 SQIVND (reference sequence). The CDR3 consists of 14 residues. Written as DNA, the CDR3 is TGTGCCAGTAGCCCGGACAGTAACACCGGGGAGCTGTTTTTT. Protein product: CASSPDSNTGELFF.

This clone was detected ten times or more. The chain is built from TRBV27 and TRBJ1-5; no clear D gene. Germline CDR1 MNHEY, CDR2 SMNVEV (reference sequence). The CDR3 is made up of 13 amino acids. V lost 5 bases and J lost 4, with 9 bases in between. The chain's CDR3 is CASSPLLNQPQHF. The DNA of the CDR3 is TGTGCCAGCAGTCCCCTCCTAAATCAGCCCCAGCATTTT.

The chain is built from TRBV7-9 and TRBJ1-2; a weak D match, TRBD1 (6 bases). Trimming stripped 1 base from V and 3 bases from J, with 18 bases between. CDR1 SEHNR and CDR2 FQNEAQ come from the germline V gene (reference sequence). CDR3 length: 17 amino acids. For the CDR3, the DNA is TGTGCCAGCAGCTTAGTAGCGACAGGAGGATTGGACTATGGCTACACCTTC. Translating gives CASSLVATGGLDYGYTF.

This clone was detected a few times. The chain joins TRBV5-4 to TRBJ1-1; a weak D match, TRBD1 (6 bases). V was pared by 4 bases and J by 5 bases, with 12 bases between. Germline-derived CDR1 and CDR2 are SGHNT and YYREEE (reference sequence). The CDR3 sequence is 13 residues long. CDR3 nucleotide sequence: TGTGCCAGCAGCCCGGGACAATTAACTGAAGCTTTCTTT. The encoded protein is CASSPGQLTEAFF.

The CDR3 loop is CASSQEGLNSPLHF. CDR3 nucleotides: TGCGCCAGCAGCCAAGAGGGGCTTAATTCACCCCTCCACTTT. The rearrangement uses TRBV4-1 and TRBJ1-6, with a possible D match to TRBD1 (5 bases). This CDR3 region has 14 residues. Germline assignment: CDR1 MGHRA and CDR2 YSYEKL. V dropped 0 bases and J dropped 6 bases, with 6 bases sitting between them.